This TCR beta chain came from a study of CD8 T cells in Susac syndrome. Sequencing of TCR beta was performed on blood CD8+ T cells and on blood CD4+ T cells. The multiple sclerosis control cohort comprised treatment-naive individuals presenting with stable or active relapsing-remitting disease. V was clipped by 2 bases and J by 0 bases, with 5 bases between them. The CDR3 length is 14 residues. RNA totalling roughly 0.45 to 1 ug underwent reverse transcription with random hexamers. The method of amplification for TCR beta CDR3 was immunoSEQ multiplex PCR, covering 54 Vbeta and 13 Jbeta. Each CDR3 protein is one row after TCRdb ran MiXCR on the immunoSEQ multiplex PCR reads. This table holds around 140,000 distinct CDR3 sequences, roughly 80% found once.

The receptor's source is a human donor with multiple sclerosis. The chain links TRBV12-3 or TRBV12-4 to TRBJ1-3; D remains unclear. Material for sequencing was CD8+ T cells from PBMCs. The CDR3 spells CASSLPVSGNTIYF. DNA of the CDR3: TGTGCCAGCAGTTTACCAGTCTCTGGAAACACCATATATTTT.